These T cell receptor beta chains were read from a single sample in a study of blood T cell repertoires in COVID-19. The repertoire was sequenced with immunoSEQ multiplex PCR; TCRdb's copy has only in-frame clones and lacks some. The repertoire consists of 210,000 or so clones, with 90% occurring once and the leading ten covering approximately 0.62%. What was sequenced was peripheral blood. The receptors come from a man aged 50 to 60 with acute or convalescent COVID-19. CDR3s leave out the opening cysteine and the closing phenylalanine or tryptophan. Each record gives: CDR3 length, J gene, V gene, CDR3 protein.

CDR3 length: 11
J gene: TRBJ2-2
V gene: TRBV5-1
CDR3 protein: ASSSGEPGELF

CDR3 length: 12
J gene: TRBJ1-1
V gene: TRBV28
CDR3 protein: ASSQDTLRTEAF

CDR3 length: 13
J gene: TRBJ1-5
V gene: TRBV19
CDR3 protein: ASSSWAGIGQPQH

CDR3 length: 12
J gene: TRBJ2-3
V gene: TRBV25-1
CDR3 protein: ASGTSGKADTQY

CDR3 length: 11
J gene: TRBJ1-6
V gene: TRBV6-5
CDR3 protein: ASSIQGNSPLH

CDR3 length: 11
J gene: TRBJ1-5
V gene: TRBV7-3
CDR3 protein: ASSPEQGQPQH

CDR3 length: 12
J gene: TRBJ1-5
V gene: TRBV9
CDR3 protein: ASSVGERFQPQH

CDR3 length: 13
J gene: TRBJ1-2
V gene: TRBV29-1
CDR3 protein: TPLKGIRANYGYT

CDR3 length: 11
J gene: TRBJ1-1
V gene: TRBV7-2
CDR3 protein: ASSLNRQSEAF

CDR3 length: 12
J gene: TRBJ1-5
V gene: TRBV19
CDR3 protein: ASSGRVGNQPQH

CDR3 length: 12
J gene: TRBJ2-3
V gene: TRBV13
CDR3 protein: ASSIGTSTDTQY

CDR3 length: 17
J gene: TRBJ2-7
V gene: TRBV7-6
CDR3 protein: ASSLVGQGAEGATKEQY